The T cell receptor (beta chain) under discussion was sequenced for a study of blood T cell repertoires in COVID-19. Across the study: T cells, B-cell-depleted T cells, or PBMCs supplied cDNA or gDNA.

The CDR3 covers 15 residues. Germline values: CDR1 SNHLY, CDR2 FYNNEI. Trimming took 6 bases from V and 2 from J, leaving 14 bases between them. Sequenced by immunoSEQ multiplex PCR; TCRdb stores in-frame clones only, minus some. The table includes roughly 290,000 clones, approximately 83% detected once. This chain links TRBV2 with TRBJ2-1; D call uncertain. The TCR originated in a woman younger than 45 who had recovered from COVID-19. Sequences were obtained from PBMCs or T cells enriched from blood (not recorded which). The CDR3 here is CASRSTSLTYNEQFF. As DNA, the CDR3 is TGTGCCAGCAGGTCTACCTCTCTAACCTACAATGAGCAGTTCTTC.